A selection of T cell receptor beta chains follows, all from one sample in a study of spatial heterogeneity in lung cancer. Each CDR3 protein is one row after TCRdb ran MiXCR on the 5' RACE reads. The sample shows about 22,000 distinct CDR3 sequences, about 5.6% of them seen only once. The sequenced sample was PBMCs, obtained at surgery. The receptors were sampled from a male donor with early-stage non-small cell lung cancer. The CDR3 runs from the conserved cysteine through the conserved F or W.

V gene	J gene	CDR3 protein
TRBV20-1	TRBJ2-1	CSAFGLAWTDNEQFF
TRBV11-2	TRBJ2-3	CASTIRTSGDGTDTQYF
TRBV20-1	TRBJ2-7	CSAQTDSTLGSQRGEQYF
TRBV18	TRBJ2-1	CASSPGQLGAYNEQFF
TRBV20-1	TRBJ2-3	CSARVGTDTQYF
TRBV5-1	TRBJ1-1	CASSLGRGTEAFF
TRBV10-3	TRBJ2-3	CATFAGGGTDTQYF
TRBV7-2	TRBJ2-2	CASSPRSTGELFF
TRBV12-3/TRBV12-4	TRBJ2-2	CASSFVTGELFF
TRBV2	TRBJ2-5	CASQGQGKETQYF